The clone carrying this T cell receptor (beta chain) was seen more than once but under ten times. Its antigen is unidentified. TCRdb reanalysed the PCR reads using MiXCR and keeps one entry per CDR3 protein. The sample consists of approximately 550,000 distinct CDR3 sequences, around a fifth of them appearing once. These data come from a study of molecular identifiers for immune sequencing clone quantification. Study-wide findings and caveats: More than 97% of effector molecules, versus under 1% of naive-cell molecules, belonged to clones above 20 RNA copies.

The CDR3 spans 15 residues. Looked up from germline, CDR1 is SGHRS and CDR2 is YFSETQ. Trimming cost V 0 bases and J 4 bases, with 10 bases left between them. Input for naive CD8 libraries was roughly 19,000 to 1,100,000 sorted cells; the RNA fraction used was 10%, 30% or 50%. Sorting isolated naive CD8 T cells as CD8+CD4-CCR7+CD45RA+ events. The TCR sequence derives from a human donor in good health. Some libraries in this study had Jurkat cell RNA spiked in. The source material was naive CD8+ T cells from blood, with Jurkat cell RNA spiked in. Subset meaning: FACS-sorted CD8+CD4-CCR7+CD45RA+ naive T cells. The V call is TRBV5-1, the J call TRBJ1-4; D unclear. This CDR3 reads CASSLVGDINEKLFF. The CDR3 region has the DNA TGCGCCAGCAGCTTGGTTGGAGACATTAATGAAAAACTGTTTTTT. Full variable domain (outside the CDR3, taken from reference TRBV5-1 and TRBJ1-4): KAGVTQTPRYLIKTRGQQVTLSCSPISGHRSVSWYQQTPGQGLQFLFEYFSETQRNKGNFPGRFSGRQFSNSRSEMNVSTLELGDSALYLCASSLVGDINEKLFFGSGTQLSVL.